Below are 4 T cell receptor beta chains sequenced from a single sample in a study of T cell responses to AZD1222 COVID-19 vaccine. The protocol was immunoSEQ multiplex PCR, while the TCRdb copy is restricted to in-frame clones and leaves out a portion. There are approximately 110,000 clones in the sample; 88% occur only once, and 6.5% lies in the top ten. Sequenced material: peripheral blood, taken 28 days after the second AZD1222 dose. The source is an adult who received the AZD1222 COVID-19 vaccine.

In this sample, this clone turned up once. The V gene is TRBV3-1 (or the pseudogene TRBV3-2), the J gene TRBJ2-7, with 9 positions matching TRBD1. The V gene's germline CDR1 is LGHDT and CDR2 YNNKEL (reference sequence). V was clipped by 0 bases and J by 6 bases; unmatched bases: 12. This CDR3 has 17 amino acids. CDR3 amino acids: CASSQDLGTGMAGEQYF. The DNA for the CDR3 is TGTGCCAGCAGCCAAGATCTGGGGACAGGGATGGCCGGCGAGCAGTACTTC.

V usage is TRBV15 and J usage is TRBJ2-3; 8 positions match TRBD2. Germline V gives CDR1 LNHNV, CDR2 YYDKDF (reference sequence). With 4 bases clipped from V and 0 bases from J, the junction kept 12 bases outside the gene matches. The CDR3 extends over 18 amino acids. This chain's CDR3 is CATSKGGAGGLSTDTQYF. The DNA of the CDR3 is TGTGCCACCAGCAAGGGGGGCGCGGGGGGCCTTAGCACAGATACGCAGTATTTT.

The chain uses TRBV10-3 and TRBJ1-3; D remains ambiguous. Trimming stripped 0 bases from V and 6 bases from J, with 12 bases between. Germline assignment: CDR1 ENHRY and CDR2 SYGVKD. CDR3 length: 15 residues. As DNA, the CDR3 is TGTGCCATCAGTGAGTCTGGGGTCCAACTAAACACCATATATTTT. This gives the protein CAISESGVQLNTIYF.

The V call is TRBV19, the J call TRBJ1-2; D gene ambiguous. Germline CDR1 LNHDA, CDR2 SQIVND (reference sequence). The length of the CDR3 is 17 residues. V lost 0 bases to trimming and J lost 6 bases, with 20 bases between them. For the CDR3, the DNA is TGTGCCAGTAGTATAGACCCGCAGGAATGGAAAGGGAATGGCTACACCTTC. This translates into CASSIDPQEWKGNGYTF.